Detailed here is one T cell receptor (beta chain). This clonotype was counted a single time. Its specific antigen is unknown. Within one base of it there is no much larger clone, and no base qualities were kept. One read gives only weak evidence. The data originate from a study of CD8 T cells in Susac syndrome (dated by TCRdb to between 2019 and 2020). Regarding the study in general: Repertoire sequencing was used to test whether CD8+ T cell activation and differentiation in Susac syndrome was antigen driven. Clonality of the CD8+ T cell repertoire was compared between roughly twelve healthy donors, approximately 14 Susac syndrome patients and some 15 multiple sclerosis patients. General conclusions and limits of the study: The number of individuals in the TCR sequencing and HLA analysis was acknowledged as relatively small.

High-throughput TCR beta sequencing profiled peripheral blood CD8+ and CD4+ T cells from healthy donors, Susac syndrome patients and multiple sclerosis patients. Treatment-naive patients with stable or active relapsing-remitting disease fulfilling revised McDonald criteria were used as multiple sclerosis controls. Bulk CD8+ and CD4+ T cells were purified by magnetic negative isolation, while CD8+ TEMRA cells were enriched using FACS. Blood was drawn into EDTA tubes, processed within 24 hours, and PBMCs were isolated by density gradient centrifugation. PBMCs intended for TCR sequencing were cryopreserved in liquid nitrogen and thawed later in a water bath at 37 degrees C. Purity of sorted or isolated CD4+, CD8+ and CD8+ TEMRA cells was at least 90%. Trimming removed 5 bases from V and 0 bases from J, leaving 20 bases between the germline ends. CDR1 GTSNPN and CDR2 SVGIG were looked up in the germline V gene (reference sequence). There are 17 amino acids in the CDR3, from cysteine to phenylalanine inclusive. Left in the record is the CDR3 DNA by itself, 51 bases read in frame from the first base.

RNA was extracted using the RNeasy kit, and roughly 0.5 to 1 microgram was reverse transcribed with random hexamers. The immunoSEQ multiplex PCR assay, which covers 54 Vbeta and 13 Jbeta segments, was used to amplify TCR beta CDR3 regions. PCR amplification bias was corrected by using a synthetic template baseline for primer optimization and computational correction. As for the original processing: Reads were annotated to V, D and J genes per IMGT and analyzed with immunoSEQ Analyzer, keeping only productive sequences. Clonality was computed as one minus Shannon entropy normalized by log2 of the number of productive unique sequences. For each patient and control, public and private clones were evaluated among the 100 most prevalent clones. Clones were defined as Susac-specific when absent from the healthy and MS cohorts, from over 950 published viral clones and from other ImmuneACCESS disease sequences. TCRdb trimmed public reads at Q25 via fastp, called clones via MiXCR and kept in-frame beta chains. Rows matching on CDR3 protein sequence are summarized as one entry with the most common DNA and genes. TCRdb, not the original authors, processed these V and J calls. The sample contains roughly 400,000 distinct CDR3 sequences, 75% to 90% of them found a single time. The ten largest clones capture about 0.12% of the sample.

Here the chain combines TRBV30 and TRBJ2-1; TRBD2 might be the D gene, on 6 matching bases. The sequence came from a human donor with multiple sclerosis. The specimen was CD8+ T cells from PBMCs. The nucleotide sequence is TGTGCCTGGGCGGGACTCACCTTATTCAGCTCCTACAATGAGCAGTTCTTC. It translates as CAWAGLTLFSSYNEQFF. Joined to the reference TRBV30 and TRBJ2-1 proteins, this CDR3 gives the full variable domain: SQTIHQWPATLVQPVGSPLSLECTVEGTSNPNLYWYRQAAGRGLQLLFYSVGIGQISSEVPQNLSASRPQDRQFILSSKKLLLSDSGFYLCAWAGLTLFSSYNEQFFGPGTRLTVL.